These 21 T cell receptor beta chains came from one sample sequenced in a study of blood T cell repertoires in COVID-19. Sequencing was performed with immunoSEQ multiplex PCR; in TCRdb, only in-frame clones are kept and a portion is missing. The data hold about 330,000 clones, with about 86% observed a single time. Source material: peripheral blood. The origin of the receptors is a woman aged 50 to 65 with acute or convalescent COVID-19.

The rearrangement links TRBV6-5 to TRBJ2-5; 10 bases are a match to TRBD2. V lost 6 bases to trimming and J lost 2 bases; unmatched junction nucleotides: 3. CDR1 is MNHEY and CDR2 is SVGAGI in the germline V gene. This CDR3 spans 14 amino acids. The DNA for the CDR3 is TGTGCCAGCAGCCTGACTAGCGGGCAAGAGACCCAGTACTTC. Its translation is CASSLTSGQETQYF.

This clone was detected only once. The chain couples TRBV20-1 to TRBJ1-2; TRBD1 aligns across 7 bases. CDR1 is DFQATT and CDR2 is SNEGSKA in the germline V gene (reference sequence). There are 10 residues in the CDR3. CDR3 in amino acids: CSTGDYGYTF. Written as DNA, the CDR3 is TGCAGCACAGGGGACTATGGCTACACCTTC.

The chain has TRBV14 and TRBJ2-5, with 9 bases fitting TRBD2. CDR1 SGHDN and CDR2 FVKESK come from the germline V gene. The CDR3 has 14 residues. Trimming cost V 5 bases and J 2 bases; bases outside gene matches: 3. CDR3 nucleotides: TGTGCCAGCAGCTTTACTAGCGGGCAAGAGACCCAGTACTTC. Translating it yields CASSFTSGQETQYF.

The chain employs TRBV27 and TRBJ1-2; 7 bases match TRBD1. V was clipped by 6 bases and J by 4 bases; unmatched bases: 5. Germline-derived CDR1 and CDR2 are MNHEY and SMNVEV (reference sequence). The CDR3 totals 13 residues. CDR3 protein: CASRGQRLYGYTF. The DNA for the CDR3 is TGTGCCAGCAGGGGACAGAGACTCTATGGCTACACCTTC.

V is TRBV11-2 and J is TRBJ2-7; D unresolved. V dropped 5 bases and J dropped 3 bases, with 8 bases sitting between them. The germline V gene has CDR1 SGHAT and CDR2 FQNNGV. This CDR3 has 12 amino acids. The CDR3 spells CASSPFSYEQYV. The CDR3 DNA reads TGTGCCAGCAGCCCGTTCAGCTACGAGCAGTACGTC.

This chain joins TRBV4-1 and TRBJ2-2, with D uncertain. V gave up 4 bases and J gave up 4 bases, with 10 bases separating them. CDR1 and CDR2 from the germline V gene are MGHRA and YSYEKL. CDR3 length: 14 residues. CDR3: CASSLSWPTGELFF. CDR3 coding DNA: TGCGCCAGCAGCCTCTCTTGGCCCACCGGGGAGCTGTTTTTT.

Here the CDR3 DNA reads TGTGCCAGCAGCCAGCAGGCGGGAGAAAGAGATACGCAGTATTTT. This codes for CASSQQAGERDTQYF. The chain carries TRBV7-2 and TRBJ2-3; 7 bases align to TRBD2. V was clipped by 5 bases and J by 5 bases; unmatched bases: 10. This CDR3 is built from 15 residues. Germline V gene lookup returns CDR1 SGHTA and CDR2 FQGNSA.

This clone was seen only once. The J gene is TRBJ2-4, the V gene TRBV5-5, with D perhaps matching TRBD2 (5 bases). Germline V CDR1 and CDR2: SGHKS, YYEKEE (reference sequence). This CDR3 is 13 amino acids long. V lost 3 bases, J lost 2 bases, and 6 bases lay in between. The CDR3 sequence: CASSSGTKNIQYF. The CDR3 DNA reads TGTGCCAGCAGCTCGGGGACCAAAAACATTCAGTACTTC.

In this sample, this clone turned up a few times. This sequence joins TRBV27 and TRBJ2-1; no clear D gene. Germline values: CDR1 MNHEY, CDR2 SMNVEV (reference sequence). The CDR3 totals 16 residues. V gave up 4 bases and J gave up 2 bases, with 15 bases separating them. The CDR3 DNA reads TGTGCCAGCAGTTCCCGCGGAGCCGTTCCCTACAATGAGCAGTTCTTC. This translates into CASSSRGAVPYNEQFF.

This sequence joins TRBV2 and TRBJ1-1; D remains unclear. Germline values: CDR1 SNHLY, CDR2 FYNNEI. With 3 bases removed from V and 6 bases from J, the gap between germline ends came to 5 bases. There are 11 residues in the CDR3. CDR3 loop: CASSDRAEAFF. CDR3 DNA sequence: TGTGCCAGCAGTGATCGGGCTGAAGCTTTCTTT. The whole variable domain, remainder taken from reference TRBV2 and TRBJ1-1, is EPEVTQTPSHQVTQMGQEVILRCVPISNHLYFYWYRQILGQKVEFLVSFYNNEISEKSEIFDDQFSVERPDGSNFTLKIRSTKLEDSAMYFCASSDRAEAFFGQGTRLTVV.

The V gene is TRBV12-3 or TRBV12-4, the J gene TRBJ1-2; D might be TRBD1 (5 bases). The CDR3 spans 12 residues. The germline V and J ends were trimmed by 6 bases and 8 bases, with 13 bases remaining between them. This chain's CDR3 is CASSRGSGGYTF. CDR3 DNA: TGTGCCAGCAGCCGGGGGTCGGGGGGCTACACCTTC.

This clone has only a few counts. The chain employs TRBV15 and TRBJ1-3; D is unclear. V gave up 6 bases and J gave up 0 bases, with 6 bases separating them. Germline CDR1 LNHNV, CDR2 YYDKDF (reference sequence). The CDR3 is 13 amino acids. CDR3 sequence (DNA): TGTGCCACCAGTCCCCACTCTGGAAACACCATATATTTT. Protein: CATSPHSGNTIYF.

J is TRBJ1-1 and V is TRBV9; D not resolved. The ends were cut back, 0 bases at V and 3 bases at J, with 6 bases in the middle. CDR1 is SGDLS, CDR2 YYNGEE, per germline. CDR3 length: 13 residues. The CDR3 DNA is TGTGCCAGCAGCGTAGAACACGACACTGAAGCTTTCTTT. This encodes CASSVEHDTEAFF.

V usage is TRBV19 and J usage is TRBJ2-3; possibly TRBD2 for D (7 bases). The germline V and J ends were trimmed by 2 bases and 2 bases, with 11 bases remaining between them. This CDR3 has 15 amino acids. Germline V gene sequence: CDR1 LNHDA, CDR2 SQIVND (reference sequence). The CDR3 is CASSIRGGDTDTQYF. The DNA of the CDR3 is TGTGCCAGTAGTATAAGGGGGGGGGACACAGATACGCAGTATTTT.

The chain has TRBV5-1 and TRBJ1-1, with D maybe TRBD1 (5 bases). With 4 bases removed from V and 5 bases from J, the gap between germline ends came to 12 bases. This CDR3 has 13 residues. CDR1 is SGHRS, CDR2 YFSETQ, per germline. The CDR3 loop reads CASSAGPGTEAFF. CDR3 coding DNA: TGCGCCAGCAGCGCCGGACCAGGGACTGAAGCTTTCTTT. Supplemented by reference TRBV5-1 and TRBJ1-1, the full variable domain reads KAGVTQTPRYLIKTRGQQVTLSCSPISGHRSVSWYQQTPGQGLQFLFEYFSETQRNKGNFPGRFSGRQFSNSRSEMNVSTLELGDSALYLCASSAGPGTEAFFGQGTRLTVV.

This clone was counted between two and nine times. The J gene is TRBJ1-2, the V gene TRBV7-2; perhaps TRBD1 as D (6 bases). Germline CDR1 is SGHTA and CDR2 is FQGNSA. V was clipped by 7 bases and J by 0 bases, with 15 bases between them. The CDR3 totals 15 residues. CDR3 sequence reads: CASTLNRQANYGYTF. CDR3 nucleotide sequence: TGTGCCAGCACCCTTAACCGACAGGCTAACTATGGCTACACCTTC.

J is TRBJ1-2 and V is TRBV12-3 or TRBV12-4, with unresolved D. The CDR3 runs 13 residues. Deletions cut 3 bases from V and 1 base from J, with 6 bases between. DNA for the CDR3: TGTGCCAGCAGTTTGGGCTTTAACTATGGCTACACCTTC. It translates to CASSLGFNYGYTF.

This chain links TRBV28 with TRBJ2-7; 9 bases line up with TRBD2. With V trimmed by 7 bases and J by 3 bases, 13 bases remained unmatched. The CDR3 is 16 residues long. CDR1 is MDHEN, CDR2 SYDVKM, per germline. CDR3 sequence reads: CASTPVGSGSVYEQYF. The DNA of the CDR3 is TGTGCCAGCACCCCCGTGGGTAGCGGGAGTGTCTACGAGCAGTACTTC.

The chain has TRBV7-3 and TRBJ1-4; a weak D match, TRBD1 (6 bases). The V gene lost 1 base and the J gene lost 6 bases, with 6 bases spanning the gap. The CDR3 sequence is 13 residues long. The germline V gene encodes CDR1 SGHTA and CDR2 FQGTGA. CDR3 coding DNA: TGTGCCAGCAGCTTAAACAGGGATGAAAAACTGTTTTTT. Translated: CASSLNRDEKLFF.

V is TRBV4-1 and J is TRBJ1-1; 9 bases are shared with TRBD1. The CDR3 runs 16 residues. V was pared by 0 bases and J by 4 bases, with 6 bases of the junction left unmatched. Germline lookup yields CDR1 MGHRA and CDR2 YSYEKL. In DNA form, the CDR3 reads TGCGCCAGCAGCCAAGATCCTGGGACAGGGAGCACTGAAGCTTTCTTT. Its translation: CASSQDPGTGSTEAFF.

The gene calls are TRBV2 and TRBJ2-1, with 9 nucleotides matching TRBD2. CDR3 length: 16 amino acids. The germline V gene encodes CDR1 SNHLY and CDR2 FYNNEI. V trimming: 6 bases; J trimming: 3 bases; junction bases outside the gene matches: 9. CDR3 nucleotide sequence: TGTGCCAGCAGCAGACTAGCGGCCGTGGGCTACAATGAGCAGTTCTTC. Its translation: CASSRLAAVGYNEQFF.